The TCR beta chain described here comes from a study of T-cell memory formation after mild COVID-19. Constant-segment-primed 5'RACE gave TCR alpha and TCR beta cDNA libraries with sample barcodes and UMIs. TCRdb redid the calling of the 5' RACE reads with MiXCR, one entry per CDR3 protein. The sample lists roughly 300,000 distinct CDR3 sequences; roughly 8% were seen once. Study-wide results and limits: Pre-infection memory harbored some responding clones, suggesting cross-reactive memory joined.

There are 15 residues in the CDR3. V gave up 8 bases and J gave up 5 bases, with 20 bases separating them. About this clonotype itself: Its target is unknown.

This chain joins TRBV12-3 or TRBV12-4 and TRBJ2-3; TRBD2 might be the D (6 bases). The receptor was isolated from a man between 18 and 29 years old who had mild COVID-19 (a few samples of this study predate the infection). Cell type and time point are not known. The specimen sequenced was PBMCs or a T cell subset sorted from them (not recorded which). CDR3 in amino acids: CASGSSTGVIDTQYF. The CDR3, as DNA: TGTGCCAGCGGCTCCAGCACGGGGGTTATAGATACGCAGTATTTT.